A selection of T cell receptor beta chains follows, all from one sample in a study of blood T cell repertoires in COVID-19. The assay was immunoSEQ multiplex PCR, and TCRdb's table has in-frame clones only and misses some. The repertoire holds 25,000 to 30,000 clones, with 65% to 70% as singletons. Material: peripheral blood. These receptor sequences come from a human donor in a cohort sampled during active COVID-19. The conserved cysteine and the conserved F or W are not part of the CDR3 here. Expanded clones are given a class, and other clones once, few, many or no size at all.

TRBV5-4,few,TRBJ1-1,ASSTGQGNTEAF
TRBV18,.,TRBJ2-1,ASSPSGTRSDEQF
TRBV4-3,.,TRBJ2-6,ASSQDPPSGSGANVLT
TRBV5-4,.,TRBJ2-3,ASSLSGLRDTQY
TRBV5-8,.,TRBJ2-7,ASSLQPYEQY
TRBV7-8,.,TRBJ1-5,ASSSLEGFISNQPQH
TRBV9,few,TRBJ1-1,ASSVAPRGSTEAF
TRBV11-1,.,TRBJ2-7,ASSKTGTGLYEQY
TRBV5-1,.,TRBJ2-5,ASSLSLAGGETQY
TRBV18,.,TRBJ2-1,ASSPLSGTASNEQF
TRBV7-9,.,TRBJ1-5,ASSLAGAGQPQH
TRBV28,.,TRBJ1-3,ASSFVTDGNTIY
TRBV5-4,.,TRBJ2-1,ASSILAGSRGGGVYNEQF
TRBV7-3,few,TRBJ2-3,ASSPVLGGPPGTDTQY
TRBV27,.,TRBJ2-2,ASRRQLAGGIGELF